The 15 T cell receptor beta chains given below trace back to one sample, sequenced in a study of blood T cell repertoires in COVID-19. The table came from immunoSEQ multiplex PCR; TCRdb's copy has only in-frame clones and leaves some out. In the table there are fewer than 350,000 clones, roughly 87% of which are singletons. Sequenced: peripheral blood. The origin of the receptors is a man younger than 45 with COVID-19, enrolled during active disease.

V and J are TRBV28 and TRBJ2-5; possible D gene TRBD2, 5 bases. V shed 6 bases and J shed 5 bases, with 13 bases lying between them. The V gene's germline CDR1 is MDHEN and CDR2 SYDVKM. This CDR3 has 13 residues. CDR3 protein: CASREGFSETQYF. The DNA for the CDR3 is TGTGCCAGCAGAGAGGGTTTTTCGGAGACCCAGTACTTC.

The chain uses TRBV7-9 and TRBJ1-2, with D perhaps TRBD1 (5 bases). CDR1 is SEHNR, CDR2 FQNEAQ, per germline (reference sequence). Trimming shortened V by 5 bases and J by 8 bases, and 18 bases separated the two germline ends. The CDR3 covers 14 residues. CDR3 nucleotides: TGTGCCAGCAGCGGGGTAAACAGGAGAGTGGGCTACACCTTC. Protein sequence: CASSGVNRRVGYTF.

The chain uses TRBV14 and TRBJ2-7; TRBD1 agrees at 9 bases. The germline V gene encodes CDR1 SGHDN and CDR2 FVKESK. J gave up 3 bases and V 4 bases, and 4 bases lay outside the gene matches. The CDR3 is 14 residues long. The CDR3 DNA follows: TGTGCCAGCAGCCTGTTGGGACAGGGCTACGAGCAGTACTTC. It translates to CASSLLGQGYEQYF. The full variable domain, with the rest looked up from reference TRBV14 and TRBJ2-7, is EAGVTQFPSHSVIEKGQTVTLRCDPISGHDNLYWYRRVMGKEIKFLLHFVKESKQDESGMPNNRFLAERTGGTYSTLKVQPAELEDSGVYFCASSLLGQGYEQYFGPGTRLTVT.

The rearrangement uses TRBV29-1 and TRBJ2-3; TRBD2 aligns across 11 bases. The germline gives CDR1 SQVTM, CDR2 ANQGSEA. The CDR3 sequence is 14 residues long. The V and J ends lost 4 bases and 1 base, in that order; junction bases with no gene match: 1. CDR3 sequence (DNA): TGCAGCGTTGGGGGACTAGCGGGCACAGATACGCAGTATTTT. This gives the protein CSVGGLAGTDTQYF.

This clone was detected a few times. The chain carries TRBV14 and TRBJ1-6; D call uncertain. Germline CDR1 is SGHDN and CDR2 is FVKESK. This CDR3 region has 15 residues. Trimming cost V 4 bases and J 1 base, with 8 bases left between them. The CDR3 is CASSPPGSYNSPLHF. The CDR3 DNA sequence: TGTGCCAGCAGCCCCCCGGGGTCCTATAATTCACCCCTCCACTTT.

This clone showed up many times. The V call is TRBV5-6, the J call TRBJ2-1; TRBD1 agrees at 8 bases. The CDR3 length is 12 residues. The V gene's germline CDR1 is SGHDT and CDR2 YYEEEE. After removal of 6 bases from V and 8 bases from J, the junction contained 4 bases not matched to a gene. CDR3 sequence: CASMSGGDEQFF. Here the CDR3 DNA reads TGTGCCAGCATGTCAGGGGGCGATGAGCAGTTCTTC.

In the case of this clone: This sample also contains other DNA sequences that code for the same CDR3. The CDR3 loop is CASSYSGGSSYEQYF. The CDR3 DNA reads as TGTGCCAGCAGTTACTCAGGGGGCAGTTCCTACGAGCAGTACTTC. This chain joins TRBV6-5 and TRBJ2-7; TRBD1 aligns across 7 bases. V lost 0 bases to trimming and J lost 1 base; unmatched junction nucleotides: 3. Germline V lookup: CDR1 MNHEY, CDR2 SVGAGI. CDR3 length: 15 residues.

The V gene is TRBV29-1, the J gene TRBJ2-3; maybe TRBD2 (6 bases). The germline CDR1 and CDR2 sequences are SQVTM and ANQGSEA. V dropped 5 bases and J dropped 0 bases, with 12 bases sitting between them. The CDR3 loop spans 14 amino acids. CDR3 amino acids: CSVTPSGSTDTQYF. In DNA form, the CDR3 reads TGCAGCGTTACACCCAGCGGGAGCACAGATACGCAGTATTTT.

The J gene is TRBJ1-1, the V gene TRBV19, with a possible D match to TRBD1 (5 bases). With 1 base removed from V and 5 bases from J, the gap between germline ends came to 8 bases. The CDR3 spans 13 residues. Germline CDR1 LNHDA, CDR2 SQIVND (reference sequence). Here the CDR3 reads CASSIVGETEAFF. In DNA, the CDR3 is TGTGCCAGTAGTATAGTAGGGGAAACTGAAGCTTTCTTT.

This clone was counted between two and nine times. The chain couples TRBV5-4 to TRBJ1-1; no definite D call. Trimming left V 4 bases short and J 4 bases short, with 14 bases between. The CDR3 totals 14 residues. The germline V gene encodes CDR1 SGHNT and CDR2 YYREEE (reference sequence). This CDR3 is CASSPDYGSTEAFF. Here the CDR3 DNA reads TGTGCCAGCAGCCCGGACTATGGATCCACTGAAGCTTTCTTT.

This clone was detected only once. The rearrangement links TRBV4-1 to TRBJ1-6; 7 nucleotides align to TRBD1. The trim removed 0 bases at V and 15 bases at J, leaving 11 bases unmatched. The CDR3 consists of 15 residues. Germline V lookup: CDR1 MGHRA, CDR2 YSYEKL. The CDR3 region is CASSQEERGLYFLHF. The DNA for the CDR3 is TGCGCCAGCAGCCAAGAGGAAAGGGGGCTATACTTCCTCCACTTT.

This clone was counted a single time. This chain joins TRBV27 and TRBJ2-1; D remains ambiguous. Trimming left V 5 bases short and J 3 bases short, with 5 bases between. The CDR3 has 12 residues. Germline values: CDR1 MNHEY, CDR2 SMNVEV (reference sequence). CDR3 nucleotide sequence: TGTGCCAGCAGTAAGAGCTACAATGAGCAGTTCTTC. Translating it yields CASSKSYNEQFF.

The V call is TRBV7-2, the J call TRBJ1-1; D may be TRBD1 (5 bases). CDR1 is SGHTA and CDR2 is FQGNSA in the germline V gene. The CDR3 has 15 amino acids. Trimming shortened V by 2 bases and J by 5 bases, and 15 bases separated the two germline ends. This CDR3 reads CASSLWADTFTEAFF. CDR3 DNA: TGTGCCAGCAGCTTATGGGCGGACACTTTTACTGAAGCTTTCTTT.

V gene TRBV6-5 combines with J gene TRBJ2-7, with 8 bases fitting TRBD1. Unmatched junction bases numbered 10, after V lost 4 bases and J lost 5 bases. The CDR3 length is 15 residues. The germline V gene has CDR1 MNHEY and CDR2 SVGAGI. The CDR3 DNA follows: TGTGCCAGCAGTTCTCCAGGGGGCGCGAGAAACGAGCAGTACTTC. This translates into CASSSPGGARNEQYF.

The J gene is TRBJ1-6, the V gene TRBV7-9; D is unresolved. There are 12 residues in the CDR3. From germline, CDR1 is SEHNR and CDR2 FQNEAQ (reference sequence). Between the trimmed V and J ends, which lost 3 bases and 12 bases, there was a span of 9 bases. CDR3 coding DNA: TGTGCCAGCAGCTTGGAGGGCCAACCCCTCCACTTT. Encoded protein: CASSLEGQPLHF. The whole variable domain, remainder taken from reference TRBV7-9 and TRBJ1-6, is DTGVSQNPRHKITKRGQNVTFRCDPISEHNRLYWYRQTLGQGPEFLTYFQNEAQLEKSRLLSDRFSAERPKGSFSTLEIQRTEQGDSAMYLCASSLEGQPLHFGNGTRLTVT.